This TCR beta chain was recorded in a study of PD-1 blockade in classical Hodgkin lymphoma. Time point: cycle 4 day 1 (C4D1), after less than 7 weeks of nivolumab. Each patient's relapse followed autologous stem cell transplantation, and brentuximab vedotin exposure varied. Complete response, partial response or progressive disease constituted the best response categories observed. The V and J ends lost 5 bases and 4 bases respectively, with 17 bases between them. The CDR3 spans 15 residues. Germline CDR1 is SGDLS and CDR2 is YYNGEE. For this clone: What it binds is unknown.

The assay was immunoSEQ multiplex PCR, and TCRdb's table has in-frame clones only and misses some. The table lists 100,000 or so clones, roughly nine tenths of them singletons. Study-wide points: By C4D1, CD4+ diversity increased significantly, especially in complete responders.

The source material was peripheral blood mononuclear cells (PBMCs), sampled before the fourth cycle of nivolumab. V and J are TRBV9 and TRBJ2-3; unclear D gene. The sequence was collected from a human donor with classical Hodgkin lymphoma. CDR3 sequence: CASSVPGRTPDTQYF. CDR3 coding DNA: TGTGCCAGCAGTGTTCCGGGTCGCACACCAGATACGCAGTATTTT.